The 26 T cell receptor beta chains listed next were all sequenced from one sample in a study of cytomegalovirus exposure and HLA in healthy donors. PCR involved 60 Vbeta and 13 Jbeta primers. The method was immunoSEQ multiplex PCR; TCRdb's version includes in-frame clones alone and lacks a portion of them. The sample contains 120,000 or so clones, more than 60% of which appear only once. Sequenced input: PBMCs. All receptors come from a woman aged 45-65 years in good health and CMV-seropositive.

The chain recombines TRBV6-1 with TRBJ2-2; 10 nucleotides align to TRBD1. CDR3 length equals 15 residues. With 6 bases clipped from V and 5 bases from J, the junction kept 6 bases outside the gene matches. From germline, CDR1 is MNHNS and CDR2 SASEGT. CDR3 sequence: CASRADRGRTGELFF. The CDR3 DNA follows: TGTGCCAGCAGGGCCGACAGGGGGCGTACCGGGGAGCTGTTTTTT.

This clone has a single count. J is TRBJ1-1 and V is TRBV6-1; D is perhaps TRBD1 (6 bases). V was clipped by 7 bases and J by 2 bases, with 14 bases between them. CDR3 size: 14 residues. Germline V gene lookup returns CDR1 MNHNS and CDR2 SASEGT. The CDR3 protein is CASMWRTANTEAFF. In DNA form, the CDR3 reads TGTGCCAGCATGTGGCGGACAGCCAACACTGAAGCTTTCTTT.

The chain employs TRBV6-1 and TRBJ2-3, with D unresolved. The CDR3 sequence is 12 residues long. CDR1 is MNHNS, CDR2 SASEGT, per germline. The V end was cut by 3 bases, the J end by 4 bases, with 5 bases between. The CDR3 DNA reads TGTGCCAGCAGTGATTTAGCAGATACGCAGTATTTT. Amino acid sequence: CASSDLADTQYF.

The CDR3 DNA sequence: TGTGCCAGCAGCAGGGGTGGCGGGGCCGTTAACTATGGCTACACCTTC. This codes for CASSRGGGAVNYGYTF. The chain recombines TRBV5-4 with TRBJ1-2; tentative D call: TRBD1 (5 bases). This CDR3 is built from 16 residues. V lost 4 bases to trimming and J lost 1 base, with 17 bases between them. In germline, CDR1 is SGHNT, CDR2 YYREEE (reference sequence).

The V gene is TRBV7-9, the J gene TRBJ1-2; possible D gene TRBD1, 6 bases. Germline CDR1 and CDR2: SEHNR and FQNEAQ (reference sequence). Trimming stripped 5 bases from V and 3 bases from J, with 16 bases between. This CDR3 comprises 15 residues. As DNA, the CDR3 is TGTGCCAGCAGCCCACGGGAGGGGGAGGACTATGGCTACACCTTC. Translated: CASSPREGEDYGYTF.

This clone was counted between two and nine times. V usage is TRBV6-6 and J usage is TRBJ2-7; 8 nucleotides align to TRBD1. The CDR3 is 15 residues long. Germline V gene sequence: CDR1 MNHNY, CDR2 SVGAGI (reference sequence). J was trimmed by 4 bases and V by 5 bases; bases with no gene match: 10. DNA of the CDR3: TGTGCCAGCAGTCTAAATCAGGGGGCGCGGTACGAGCAGTACTTC. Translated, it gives CASSLNQGARYEQYF.

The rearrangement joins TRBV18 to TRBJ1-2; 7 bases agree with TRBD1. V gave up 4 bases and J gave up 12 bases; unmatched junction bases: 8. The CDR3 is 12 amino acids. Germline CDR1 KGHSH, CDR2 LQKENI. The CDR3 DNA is TGTGCCAGCTCACTTGACAGGGAAGGGGACACCTTC. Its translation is CASSLDREGDTF.

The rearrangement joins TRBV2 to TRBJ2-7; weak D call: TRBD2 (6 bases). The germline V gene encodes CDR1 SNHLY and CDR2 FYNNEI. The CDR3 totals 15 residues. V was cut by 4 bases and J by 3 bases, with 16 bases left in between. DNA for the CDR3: TGTGCCAGCAGTGCCTTAGCGGAGGGATTCTACGAGCAGTACTTC. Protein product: CASSALAEGFYEQYF.

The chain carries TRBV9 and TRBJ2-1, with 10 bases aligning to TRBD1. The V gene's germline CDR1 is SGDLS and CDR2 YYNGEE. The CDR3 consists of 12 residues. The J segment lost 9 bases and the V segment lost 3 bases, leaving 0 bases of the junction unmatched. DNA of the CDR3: TGTGCCAGCAGCGGGGACAGGGGTGAGCAGTTCTTC. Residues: CASSGDRGEQFF.

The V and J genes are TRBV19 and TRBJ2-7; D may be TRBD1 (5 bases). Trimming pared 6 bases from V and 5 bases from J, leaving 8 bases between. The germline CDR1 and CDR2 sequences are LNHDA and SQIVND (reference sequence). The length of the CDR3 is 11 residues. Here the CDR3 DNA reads TGTGCCAGTAGGTCCAGGGACGAGCAGTACTTC. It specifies CASRSRDEQYF.

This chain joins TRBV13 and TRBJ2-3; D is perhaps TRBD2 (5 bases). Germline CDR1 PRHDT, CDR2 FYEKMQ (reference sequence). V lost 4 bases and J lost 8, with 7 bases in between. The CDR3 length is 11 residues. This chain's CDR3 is CASSSEGTQYF. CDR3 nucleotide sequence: TGTGCCAGCAGCTCCGAGGGTACGCAGTATTTT.

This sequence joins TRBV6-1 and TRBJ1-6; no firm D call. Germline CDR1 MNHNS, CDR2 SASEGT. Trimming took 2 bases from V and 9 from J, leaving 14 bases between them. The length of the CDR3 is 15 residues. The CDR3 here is CASSEYRQRGSPLHF. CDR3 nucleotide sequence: TGTGCCAGCAGTGAATATCGGCAGCGAGGTTCACCCCTCCACTTT.

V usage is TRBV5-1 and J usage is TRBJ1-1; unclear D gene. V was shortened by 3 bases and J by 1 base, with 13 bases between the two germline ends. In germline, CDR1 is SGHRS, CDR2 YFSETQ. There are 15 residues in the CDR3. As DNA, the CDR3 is TGCGCCAGCAGCTGGAGGGAGGCGGGGAACACTGAAGCTTTCTTT. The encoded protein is CASSWREAGNTEAFF.

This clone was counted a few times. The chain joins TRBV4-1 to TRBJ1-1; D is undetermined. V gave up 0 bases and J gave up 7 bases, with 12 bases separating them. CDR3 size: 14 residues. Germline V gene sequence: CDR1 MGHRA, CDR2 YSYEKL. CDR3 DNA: TGCGCCAGCAGCCAAGATCGGGTATCGGGTGAAGCTTTCTTT. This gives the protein CASSQDRVSGEAFF.

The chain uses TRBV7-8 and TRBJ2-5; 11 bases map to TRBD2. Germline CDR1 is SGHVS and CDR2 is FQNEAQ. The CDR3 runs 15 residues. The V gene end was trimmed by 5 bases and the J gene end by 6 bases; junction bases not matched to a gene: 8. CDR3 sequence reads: CASSVLGTSGQTQYF. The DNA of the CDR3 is TGTGCCAGCAGCGTACTCGGGACTAGCGGTCAGACCCAGTACTTC.

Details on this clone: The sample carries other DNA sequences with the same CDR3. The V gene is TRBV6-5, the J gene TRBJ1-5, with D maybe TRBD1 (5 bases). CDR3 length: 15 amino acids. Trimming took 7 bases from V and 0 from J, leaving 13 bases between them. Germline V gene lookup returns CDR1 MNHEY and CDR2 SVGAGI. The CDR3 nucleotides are TGTGCCAGCAAGAGGCAGGGTATTAGCAATCAGCCCCAGCATTTT. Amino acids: CASKRQGISNQPQHF.

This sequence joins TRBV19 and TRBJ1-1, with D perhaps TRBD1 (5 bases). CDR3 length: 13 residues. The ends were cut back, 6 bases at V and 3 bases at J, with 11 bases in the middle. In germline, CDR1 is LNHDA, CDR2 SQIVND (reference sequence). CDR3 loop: CASRRWGDTEAFF. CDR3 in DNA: TGTGCCAGTAGGAGGTGGGGGGACACTGAAGCTTTCTTT.

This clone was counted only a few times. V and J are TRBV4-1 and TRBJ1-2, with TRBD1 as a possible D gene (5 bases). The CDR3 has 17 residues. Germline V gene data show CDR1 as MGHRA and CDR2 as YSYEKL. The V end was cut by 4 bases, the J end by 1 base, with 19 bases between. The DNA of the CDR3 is TGCGCCAGCAGCCGAGGAGGGACGGGGCCTCTTAACTATGGCTACACCTTC. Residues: CASSRGGTGPLNYGYTF.

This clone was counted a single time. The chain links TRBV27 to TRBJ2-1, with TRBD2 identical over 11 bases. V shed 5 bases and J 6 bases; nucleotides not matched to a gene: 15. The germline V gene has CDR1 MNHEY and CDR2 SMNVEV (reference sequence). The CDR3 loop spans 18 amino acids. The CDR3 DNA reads TGTGCCAGCAGTATCCAAACTTTAGCGGGAGGGGTTTCCAATGAGCAGTTCTTC. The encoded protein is CASSIQTLAGGVSNEQFF.

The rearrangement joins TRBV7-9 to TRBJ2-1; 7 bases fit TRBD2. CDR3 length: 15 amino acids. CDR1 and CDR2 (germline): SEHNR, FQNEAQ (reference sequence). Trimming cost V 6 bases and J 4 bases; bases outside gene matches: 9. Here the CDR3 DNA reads TGTGCCAGCAGTGTTGGAACTAGCGAGTACAATGAGCAGTTCTTC. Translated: CASSVGTSEYNEQFF.

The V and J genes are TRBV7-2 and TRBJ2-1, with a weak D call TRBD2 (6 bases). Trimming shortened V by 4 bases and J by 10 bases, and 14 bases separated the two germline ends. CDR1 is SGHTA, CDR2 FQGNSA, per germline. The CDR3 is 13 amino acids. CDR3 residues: CASSSRTIEEQFF. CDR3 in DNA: TGTGCCAGCAGCTCACGGACTATTGAGGAGCAGTTCTTC.

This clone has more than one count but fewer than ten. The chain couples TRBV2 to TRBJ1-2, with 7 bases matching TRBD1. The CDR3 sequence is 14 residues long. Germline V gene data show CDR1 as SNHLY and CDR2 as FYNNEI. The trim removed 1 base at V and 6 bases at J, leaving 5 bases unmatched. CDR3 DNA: TGTGCCAGCAGTGAAGAGGGCAGGGGGGATGGCTACACCTTC. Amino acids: CASSEEGRGDGYTF.

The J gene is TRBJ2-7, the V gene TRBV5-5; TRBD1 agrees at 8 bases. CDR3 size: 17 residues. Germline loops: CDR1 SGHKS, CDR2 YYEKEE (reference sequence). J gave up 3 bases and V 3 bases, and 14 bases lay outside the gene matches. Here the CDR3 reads CASSSPGGQGRNYEQYF. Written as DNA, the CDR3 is TGTGCCAGCAGCTCGCCCGGTGGACAGGGAAGGAACTACGAGCAGTACTTC.

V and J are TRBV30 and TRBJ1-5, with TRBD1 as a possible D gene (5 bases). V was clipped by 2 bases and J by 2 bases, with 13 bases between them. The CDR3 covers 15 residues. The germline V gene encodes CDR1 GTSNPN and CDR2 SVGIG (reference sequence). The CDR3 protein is CAWSRIGAGNQPQHF. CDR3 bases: TGTGCCTGGAGTAGGATAGGGGCGGGCAATCAGCCCCAGCATTTT.

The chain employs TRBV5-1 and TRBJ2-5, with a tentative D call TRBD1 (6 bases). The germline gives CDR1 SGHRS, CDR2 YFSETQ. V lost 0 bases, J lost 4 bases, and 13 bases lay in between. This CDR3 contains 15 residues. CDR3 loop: CASSLASGRGETQYF. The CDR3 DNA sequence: TGCGCCAGCAGCTTGGCGTCAGGCAGGGGAGAGACCCAGTACTTC.

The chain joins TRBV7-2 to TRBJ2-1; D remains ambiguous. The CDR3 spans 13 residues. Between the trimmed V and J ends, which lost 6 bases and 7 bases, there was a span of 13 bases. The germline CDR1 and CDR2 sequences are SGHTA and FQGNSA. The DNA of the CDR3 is TGTGCCAGCAGTTTTAGAGGAGAAAATGAGCAGTTCTTC. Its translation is CASSFRGENEQFF.